Following are 10 T cell receptor beta chains from one sample sequenced in a study of patients and donors after allogeneic stem cell transplantation. TCRdb reprocessed the RT-PCR reads with MiXCR, giving one entry per CDR3 protein. The sample has more than 850,000 distinct CDR3 sequences, about a sixth seen once. The sample comprised blood, either unsorted or a sorted T cell fraction (not recorded which). Receptors were obtained from a human donor who was either an allogeneic HSCT recipient or a stem cell or donor lymphocyte infusion donor (not recorded which). It is not recorded whose cells these are; they may come from a transplant donor.

The gene calls are TRBV11-1 and TRBJ2-4; no clear D. Trimming pared 5 bases from V and 0 bases from J, leaving 20 bases between. Germline V gene data show CDR1 as SGHAT and CDR2 as FQDESV (reference sequence). The CDR3 loop spans 18 amino acids. CDR3 sequence: CASSPPWDAKLAKNIQYF. CDR3 in DNA: TGTGCCAGCAGCCCCCCCTGGGATGCAAAGCTAGCCAAAAACATTCAGTACTTC.

This clonotype occurred once. The CDR3 spells CASTLRPGRSEAFF. The CDR3 DNA is TGTGCCAGCACCCTTAGACCTGGGCGGAGTGAAGCTTTCTTT. This rearrangement joins TRBV3-1 to TRBJ1-1; D call uncertain. This CDR3 is 14 amino acids long. Germline V gene sequence: CDR1 LGHDT, CDR2 YNNKEL (reference sequence). Trimming shortened V by 7 bases and J by 7 bases, and 19 bases separated the two germline ends. Full variable domain (outside the CDR3, taken from reference TRBV3-1 and TRBJ1-1): DTAVSQTPKYLVTQMGNDKSIKCEQNLGHDTMYWYKQDSKKFLKIMFSYNNKELIINETVPNRFSPKSPDKAHLNLHINSLELGDSAVYFCASTLRPGRSEAFFGQGTRLTVV.

The chain recombines TRBV3-1 with TRBJ1-4; D is uncertain. The V end was cut by 4 bases, the J end by 7 bases, with 16 bases between. Germline-derived CDR1 and CDR2 are LGHDT and YNNKEL (reference sequence). The CDR3 contains 15 residues. In nucleotides, the CDR3 is TGTGCCAGCAGCCCCCTAGGATCGACCTCTGAAAAACTGTTTTTT. The encoded protein is CASSPLGSTSEKLFF.

The rearrangement uses TRBV5-6 and TRBJ2-3; D ambiguous. V lost 0 bases to trimming and J lost 3 bases, with 11 bases between them. CDR3 length: 15 amino acids. Germline V gene data show CDR1 as SGHDT and CDR2 as YYEEEE. The CDR3 reads CASSLGTVGTDTQYF. In nucleotides, the CDR3 is TGTGCCAGCAGCTTGGGGACGGTGGGGACAGATACGCAGTATTTT.

This clonotype was recorded a few times. The chain combines TRBV20-1 with TRBJ1-2; D is ambiguous. The CDR3 runs 13 residues. Trimming stripped 0 bases from V and 6 bases from J, with 11 bases between. The germline gives CDR1 DFQATT, CDR2 SNEGSKA (reference sequence). The DNA for the CDR3 is TGCAGTGCTAGAGAACGGCAGCAGAATGGCTACACCTTC. Protein: CSARERQQNGYTF.

This clonotype was seen more than once but under ten times. The chain carries TRBV5-1 and TRBJ1-1; TRBD1 matches at 9 bases. Germline V gives CDR1 SGHRS, CDR2 YFSETQ. The CDR3 contains 17 residues. Trimming took 3 bases from V and 6 from J; bases not matched to a gene: 15. CDR3 sequence: CASSSDPQGAGVAEAFF. Written as DNA, the CDR3 is TGCGCCAGCAGCTCCGATCCACAGGGGGCGGGGGTAGCTGAAGCTTTCTTT.

This clonotype occurred many times. V is TRBV10-3 and J is TRBJ2-1; 9 bases align to TRBD2. Trimming removed 6 bases from V and 5 bases from J; junction bases left unmatched: 14. The germline CDR1 and CDR2 sequences are ENHRY and SYGVKD. CDR3 size: 17 residues. The chain's CDR3 is CAIRRLAVPSENNEQFF. The CDR3 nucleotides are TGTGCCATCAGAAGACTAGCGGTGCCGTCGGAGAACAATGAGCAGTTCTTC.

V gene TRBV5-1 combines with J gene TRBJ2-1, with D maybe TRBD2 (6 bases). CDR1 SGHRS and CDR2 YFSETQ come from the germline V gene. The CDR3 sequence is 14 residues long. V lost 0 bases and J lost 4, with 8 bases in between. The CDR3 spells CASSLESGYNEQFF. The CDR3 DNA sequence: TGCGCCAGCAGCTTGGAGAGCGGGTACAATGAGCAGTTCTTC.

The chain recombines TRBV12-3 or TRBV12-4 with TRBJ2-7, with TRBD2 matching over 12 bases. The V and J ends lost 7 bases and 3 bases, in that order; junction bases with no gene match: 4. CDR3 size: 14 residues. CDR3 nucleotides: TGTGCCAGCACTCCGGGACTAGCGGGCTACGAGCAGTACTTC. It yields the protein CASTPGLAGYEQYF.

This clonotype was detected a few times. The chain is built from TRBV6-1 and TRBJ1-6, with D tentatively TRBD1 (6 bases). Per the germline V gene, CDR1 is MNHNS and CDR2 is SASEGT. The CDR3 is 17 residues long. Trimming cost V 6 bases and J 5 bases, with 20 bases left between them. CDR3 loop: CASSWAGGRRNNSPLHF. The CDR3 DNA follows: TGTGCCAGCAGCTGGGCCGGGGGGCGCCGGAATAATTCACCCCTCCACTTT.